This entry features one TCR beta chain sequence. The antigen this receptor binds is unknown. There are no base qualities to consult, and no much larger clone falls within one base. Patients with a history of autoimmune disease or receiving systemic immunosuppression were excluded from the trial. Peripheral blood for TCR sequencing was collected from all dose cohorts at baseline, on cycle 4 day 1, and on cycle 7 day 1. Samples were obtained from an open-label, multicenter, first-in-human phase I dose-escalation trial of ivuxolimab. The trial enrolled adults with locally advanced or metastatic head and neck squamous cell, hepatocellular, melanoma or renal cell carcinoma. CD4+ and CD8+ T cells were sorted separately from peripheral blood before TCR sequencing. These data come from a study of OX40 agonist ivuxolimab in advanced cancers. At the level of the whole study: Ivuxolimab was a fully human IgG2 agonistic monoclonal antibody targeting the costimulatory receptor OX40 (CD134). Patients were allowed to have had prior anti-PD-1, anti-PD-L1 or anti-CTLA-4 therapy, and 40% of the dose-escalation patients had previously received checkpoint inhibitors. Partial responses occurred in three dose-escalation patients: two with cutaneous melanoma and one with hepatocellular carcinoma. Among the 52 dose-escalation patients, about 19 had hepatocellular carcinoma, approximately 15 melanoma, 9 renal cell carcinoma and 9 head and neck cancer. The purpose of peripheral TCRbeta sequencing was to test whether ivuxolimab changed TCR sequence diversity and led to clonal T-cell expansion. The dose-escalation cohort was roughly 80% male with a mean age of approximately 59 years, ranging from roughly 23 to 90. The monotherapy dose-escalation portion (N of about 49 patients) of the phase I ivuxolimab trial is reported in the paper. Intravenous ivuxolimab was administered to patients every 2 weeks at six dose levels: 0.01, 0.1, 0.3, 1.5, 3 and 10 mg/kg. The research as a whole found: The antigen specificity of the clonally expanded peripheral T cells was not determined. Low levels of normalized T-cell clonal expansion were also seen in some patients who did not respond. At doses of 0.1 to 3.0 mg/kg, clonal expansion of both CD4+ and CD8+ T cells in blood was seen between baseline and week 6. In partial responders in the 0.1-3.0 mg/kg groups, normalized peripheral clonal expansion was found to be among the lowest, especially among CD8+ T cells. After ivuxolimab, CD8+ T cells had more expanded clones than CD4+ T cells on average.

To sequence the TCRbeta CDR3 region, genomic DNA was isolated from the sorted cells. TCRbeta CDR3 regions were sequenced using the immunoSEQ Assay. TCRdb's version of the immuneACCESS table is confined to in-frame rearrangements and falls short of the full clone set. An unresolved V gene accounts for under half of the shortfall where checked; the remainder is of unknown origin. Recorded for this sample are some 97,000 clones; around 89% of them occurred a single time. The ten largest account for about 0.16% of the sample. The TCR was taken from an adult with an advanced solid tumor such as melanoma, head and neck, liver or kidney cancer. The sequences come from CD4+ or CD8+ T cells sorted from blood, collected in a trial of the OX40 agonist ivuxolimab.

The CDR3 in this case is CASSRLGPGAYEQYF. In nucleotide form, the sequence is TGCGCCAGCAGCCGACTCGGCCCGGGGGCCTACGAGCAGTACTTC. The chain couples TRBV5-1 to TRBJ2-7; possibly the D gene is TRBD2, per 6 matching bases. Per the germline V gene, SGHRS is the CDR1 and YFSETQ is the CDR2. V is clipped by 4 bases and J by 2 bases, and the sequence between their germline boundaries is 16 bases long. There are 15 amino acids in the CDR3, from cysteine to phenylalanine inclusive. Solely the CDR3 DNA is kept, with 45 bases framed from the first base.